Listed here are 16 T cell receptor beta chains from one sample, sequenced in a study of regulatory T cells in long-lasting Graves disease. Time point meaning: persistent/refractory GD, antithyroid drugs over 5 years with positive TRAb. TCR sequences were obtained from RNA taken from PBMCs. Building of the TCR beta libraries involved iRepertoire HTBI primers and Arm-PCR of CDR3 regions. TCRdb reprocessed the multiplex PCR reads with MiXCR, giving one entry per CDR3 protein. Of fewer than 400,000 distinct CDR3 sequences in the sample, about 18% were seen once. Specimen: peripheral blood mononuclear cells (PBMCs), collected when the disease was refractory, from a patient treated with antithyroid drugs. The source is a female donor with Graves disease.

V is TRBV11-2 and J is TRBJ2-3; unclear D gene. This CDR3 has 11 residues. The V gene's germline CDR1 is SGHAT and CDR2 FQNNGV. The V end was cut by 5 bases, the J end by 1 base, with 1 base between. CDR3 in DNA: TGTGCCAGCAGCCGCACAGATACGCAGTATTTT. This codes for CASSRTDTQYF.

The J gene is TRBJ1-2, the V gene TRBV5-1; D possibly corresponds to TRBD1 (5 bases). Trimming left V 4 bases short and J 7 bases short, with 17 bases between. The CDR3 runs 14 residues. The germline gives CDR1 SGHRS, CDR2 YFSETQ. The CDR3 DNA follows: TGCGCCAGCAGCGCTCCCGGGGCCCGCGGTGGCTACACCTTC. Its translation is CASSAPGARGGYTF.

In its sample, this clonotype was seen many times. V gene TRBV15 combines with J gene TRBJ1-6; D unresolved. V was clipped by 0 bases and J by 9 bases, with 12 bases between them. Germline V lookup: CDR1 LNHNV, CDR2 YYDKDF (reference sequence). The CDR3 length is 15 residues. CDR3 residues: CATSRDPGRGSPLHF. As DNA, the CDR3 is TGTGCCACCAGCAGAGATCCCGGGAGAGGTTCACCCCTCCACTTT.

This clonotype came up many times. V usage is TRBV6-1 and J usage is TRBJ2-4; 9 bases fit TRBD1. The trim removed 4 bases at V and 4 bases at J, leaving 2 bases unmatched. CDR1 is MNHNS, CDR2 SASEGT, per germline. The CDR3 extends over 14 amino acids. The CDR3 loop reads CASSAGTGKNIQYF. The CDR3 DNA is TGTGCCAGCAGTGCCGGGACAGGGAAAAACATTCAGTACTTC.

This clonotype was seen many times. The V gene is TRBV20-1, the J gene TRBJ2-7; D is ambiguous. The CDR3 sequence is 12 residues long. The V end lost 5 bases, the J end lost 2 bases, and 10 bases lay between the germline ends. The V gene's germline CDR1 is DFQATT and CDR2 SNEGSKA (reference sequence). The CDR3 here is CSAAPQPYEQYF. The DNA of the CDR3 is TGCAGTGCTGCACCCCAGCCCTACGAGCAGTACTTC.

In its sample, this clonotype was seen many times. The chain couples TRBV11-2 to TRBJ1-2; D not resolved. Trimming shortened V by 0 bases and J by 2 bases, and 4 bases separated the two germline ends. The CDR3 spans 13 residues. CDR1 and CDR2 (germline): SGHAT, FQNNGV. The DNA for the CDR3 is TGTGCCAGCAGCTTAGACGAGAACTATGGCTACACCTTC. Residues: CASSLDENYGYTF. Full variable domain (rest looked up from reference TRBV11-2 and TRBJ1-2): EAGVAQSPRYKIIEKRQSVAFWCNPISGHATLYWYQQILGQGPKLLIQFQNNGVVDDSQLPKDRFSAERLKGVDSTLKIQPAKLEDSAVYLCASSLDENYGYTFGSGTRLTVV.

This clonotype was counted at least ten times. The chain uses TRBV6-5 and TRBJ1-1; D is possibly TRBD1 (6 bases). The V gene lost 2 bases and the J gene lost 1 base, with 11 bases spanning the gap. The germline CDR1 and CDR2 sequences are MNHEY and SVGAGI. The CDR3 spans 15 residues. CDR3 sequence (DNA): TGTGCCAGCAGTTACCAACAGGGAAGGAACACTGAAGCTTTCTTT. Protein product: CASSYQQGRNTEAFF.

In this sample, this clonotype turned up a few times. The rearrangement joins TRBV28 to TRBJ2-7; no reliable D call. Per germline, CDR1 MDHEN and CDR2 SYDVKM. The CDR3 is 16 residues long. V lost 3 bases, J lost 8 bases, and 23 bases lay in between. The CDR3 DNA reads as TGTGCCAGCAGTTTGGGCCGGGTGGGAACTACTCCCCAGCAGTACTTC. Translation gives CASSLGRVGTTPQQYF. The complete variable domain, with remaining parts taken from reference TRBV28 and TRBJ2-7, reads DVKVTQSSRYLVKRTGEKVFLECVQDMDHENMFWYRQDPGLGLRLIYFSYDVKMKEKGDIPEGYSVSREKKERFSLILESASTNQTSMYLCASSLGRVGTTPQQYFGPGTRLTVT.

Ten or more counts support this clonotype. V and J are TRBV28 and TRBJ1-1; D gene unclear. V was cut by 6 bases and J by 4 bases, with 9 bases left in between. Germline loops: CDR1 MDHEN, CDR2 SYDVKM. The CDR3 has 12 amino acids. CDR3 protein: CASSLAPTEAFF. CDR3 DNA sequence: TGTGCCAGCAGCCTTGCCCCCACTGAAGCTTTCTTT.

At least ten counts were recorded for this clonotype. The gene calls are TRBV10-3 and TRBJ2-7; no definite D call. Between the trimmed V and J ends, which lost 5 bases and 2 bases, there was a span of 10 bases. Germline CDR1 is ENHRY and CDR2 is SYGVKD. CDR3 length equals 13 residues. The CDR3 nucleotides read TGTGCCATCAGTAAGGAAGGACCCTACGAGCAGTACTTC. This encodes CAISKEGPYEQYF.

This clonotype was found many times. This chain connects TRBV19 to TRBJ1-6; TRBD1 aligns across 9 bases. Trimming took 4 bases from V and 9 from J; bases not matched to a gene: 4. The CDR3 has 14 residues. Germline loops: CDR1 LNHDA, CDR2 SQIVND (reference sequence). This CDR3 is CASSTTGGGSPLHF. CDR3 nucleotides: TGTGCCAGTAGTACGACAGGGGGGGGTTCACCCCTCCACTTT.

The rearrangement joins TRBV7-3 to TRBJ2-7; 7 bases align to TRBD2. This CDR3 is built from 13 residues. V lost 5 bases, J lost 2 bases, and 3 bases stayed unmatched. The germline V gene encodes CDR1 SGHTA and CDR2 FQGTGA. This chain's CDR3 is CASSRGEPYEQYF. The CDR3 DNA reads as TGTGCCAGCAGCCGGGGGGAGCCCTACGAGCAGTACTTC.

This clonotype appeared many times. The chain carries TRBV6-5 and TRBJ1-1; no clear D gene. Germline V gives CDR1 MNHEY, CDR2 SVGAGI. Deletions cut 4 bases from V and 2 bases from J, with 11 bases between. The CDR3 totals 14 residues. CDR3 sequence (DNA): TGTGCCAGCAGTTCCCGGGTCCGAAACACTGAAGCTTTCTTT. This codes for CASSSRVRNTEAFF.

This clonotype was counted ten times or more. This chain joins TRBV28 and TRBJ1-5, with a tentative D call TRBD1 (6 bases). CDR1 is MDHEN, CDR2 SYDVKM, per germline. V lost 7 bases and J 3 bases, leaving 10 bases between the germline ends. The CDR3 sequence is 13 residues long. The CDR3 DNA reads as TGTGCCAGCATCGGACAGCTCAATCAGCCCCAGCATTTT. Residues: CASIGQLNQPQHF.

This clonotype showed up just a few times. This chain connects TRBV29-1 to TRBJ1-1, with D possibly TRBD1 on 5 matching bases. Germline CDR1 SQVTM, CDR2 ANQGSEA. This CDR3 has 13 amino acids. V was trimmed by 3 bases and J by 8 bases, leaving 16 bases between them. CDR3 DNA sequence: TGCAGCGTTGAGGGGGAGCCAACCTTGGAAGCTTTCTTT. Its translation is CSVEGEPTLEAFF. The full variable domain, rest sourced from reference TRBV29-1 and TRBJ1-1, is SAVISQKPSRDICQRGTSLTIQCQVDSQVTMMFWYRQQPGQSLTLIATANQGSEATYESGFVIDKFPISRPNLTFSTLTVSNMSPEDSSIYLCSVEGEPTLEAFFGQGTRLTVV.

V is TRBV9 and J is TRBJ1-3; TRBD1 might be the D (5 bases). Deletions cut 1 base from V and 4 bases from J, with 12 bases between. The length of the CDR3 is 15 residues. From germline, CDR1 is SGDLS and CDR2 YYNGEE. CDR3 residues: CASSVQGYFGNTIYF. The DNA for the CDR3 is TGTGCCAGCAGCGTACAGGGATACTTCGGAAACACCATATATTTT. Filled out from reference TRBV9 and TRBJ1-3, the complete variable domain reads DSGVTQTPKHLITATGQRVTLRCSPRSGDLSVYWYQQSLDQGLQFLIQYYNGEERAKGNILERFSAQQFPDLHSELNLSSLELGDSALYFCASSVQGYFGNTIYFGEGSWLTVV.